The 6 T cell receptor beta chains below all came from one sample that was sequenced in a study of cytomegalovirus exposure and HLA in healthy donors. Primers for the PCR totalled 60 Vbeta and 13 Jbeta. Using immunoSEQ multiplex PCR, the repertoire was profiled, and TCRdb retains in-frame clones only, with some absent. The sample contains more than 95,000 clones, 70% to 80% of which appear only once. Sequences were obtained from PBMCs. These receptors all come from a woman between 18 and 29 years old in good health and CMV-seronegative.

This clone has only a few counts. The chain has TRBV6-6 and TRBJ2-2; D unclear. Germline V gene lookup returns CDR1 MNHNY and CDR2 SVGAGI (reference sequence). The V end lost 0 bases, the J end lost 1 base, and 6 bases lay between the germline ends. The CDR3 extends over 15 amino acids. The DNA for the CDR3 is TGTGCCAGCAGTTACTCGGCACAGAACACCGGGGAGCTGTTTTTT. Its translation is CASSYSAQNTGELFF.

The V call is TRBV28, the J call TRBJ1-2, with TRBD1 matching 8 bases. The V gene's germline CDR1 is MDHEN and CDR2 SYDVKM. The V segment lost 4 bases and the J segment 3 bases; nucleotides outside the gene matches: 4. CDR3 length: 14 residues. The CDR3 here is CASSSRGPDYGYTF. In nucleotides, the CDR3 is TGTGCCAGCAGTTCCAGGGGGCCTGACTATGGCTACACCTTC.

This sequence joins TRBV29-1 and TRBJ1-4; the D is unclear. The germline V gene has CDR1 SQVTM and CDR2 ANQGSEA. This CDR3 spans 12 amino acids. Trimming shortened V by 7 bases and J by 7 bases, and 13 bases separated the two germline ends. DNA of the CDR3: TGCAGCGGTATCGCTGTCGGTGAAAAACTGTTTTTT. It is translated as CSGIAVGEKLFF.

The rearrangement uses TRBV6-1 and TRBJ2-7; 7 bases fit TRBD2. J lost 2 bases, V lost 5 bases, and 6 bases had no gene match. Germline loops: CDR1 MNHNS, CDR2 SASEGT. The CDR3 length is 14 residues. The DNA for the CDR3 is TGTGCCAGCAGTTCTTGGGGGAGGGCCTACGAGCAGTACTTC. Encoded protein: CASSSWGRAYEQYF.

V usage is TRBV15 and J usage is TRBJ2-7; TRBD2 matches at 12 bases. The length of the CDR3 is 15 residues. The V and J ends lost 5 bases and 3 bases, in that order; junction bases with no gene match: 5. The germline V gene encodes CDR1 LNHNV and CDR2 YYDKDF (reference sequence). DNA for the CDR3: TGTGCCACCAGCCCCCTAGCGGGGGGGCTCTACGAGCAGTACTTC. This encodes CATSPLAGGLYEQYF.

The chain is built from TRBV6-5 and TRBJ1-4; possibly TRBD1 for D (5 bases). This CDR3 spans 14 amino acids. CDR1 is MNHEY, CDR2 SVGAGI, per germline. V lost 6 bases, J lost 7 bases, and 15 bases lay in between. CDR3 bases: TGTGCCAGCAGGCCGGGACGGAGGGGTGAAAAACTGTTTTTT. Its translation: CASRPGRRGEKLFF.